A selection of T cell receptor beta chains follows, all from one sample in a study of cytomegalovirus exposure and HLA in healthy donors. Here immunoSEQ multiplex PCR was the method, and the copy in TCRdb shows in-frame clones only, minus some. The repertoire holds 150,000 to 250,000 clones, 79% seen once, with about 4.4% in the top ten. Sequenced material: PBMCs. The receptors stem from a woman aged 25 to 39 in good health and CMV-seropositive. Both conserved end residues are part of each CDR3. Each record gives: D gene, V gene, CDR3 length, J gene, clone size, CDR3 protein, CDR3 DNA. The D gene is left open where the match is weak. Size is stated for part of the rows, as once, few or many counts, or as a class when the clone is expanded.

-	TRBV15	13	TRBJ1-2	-	CATSPGTQYGYTF	TGTGCCACCAGCCCCGGGACACAGTATGGCTACACCTTC
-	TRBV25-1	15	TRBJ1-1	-	CASSEYGRANTEAFF	TGTGCCAGCAGTGAATACGGGCGGGCGAACACTGAAGCTTTCTTT
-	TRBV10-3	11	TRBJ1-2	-	CAITGGYGYTF	TGTGCCATCACCGGGGGATATGGCTACACCTTC
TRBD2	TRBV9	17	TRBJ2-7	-	CASSVDALAGSNYEQYF	TGTGCCAGCAGCGTAGACGCTTTAGCGGGTTCAAACTACGAGCAGTACTTC
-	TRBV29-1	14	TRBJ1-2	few	CSVNFPTGTESYTF	TGCAGCGTCAATTTCCCAACAGGGACGGAGAGCTACACCTTC
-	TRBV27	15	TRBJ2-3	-	CASSRRGDGTDTQYF	TGTGCCAGCAGCCGCAGGGGCGACGGCACAGATACGCAGTATTTT
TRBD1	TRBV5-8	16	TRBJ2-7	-	CASSSSRGQGVYEQYF	TGTGCCAGCAGCTCCTCAAGGGGACAGGGTGTTTACGAGCAGTACTTC
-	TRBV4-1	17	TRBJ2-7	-	CASSQAVSGGLRDEQYF	TGCGCCAGCAGCCAAGCCGTGTCGGGGGGCCTCAGAGACGAGCAGTACTTC
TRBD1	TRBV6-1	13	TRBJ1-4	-	CASRTGGEEKLFF	TGTGCCAGCAGGACAGGGGGAGAAGAAAAACTGTTTTTT
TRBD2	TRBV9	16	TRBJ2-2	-	CASSVDGRARVGELFF	TGTGCCAGCAGCGTAGACGGGAGGGCCCGAGTCGGGGAGCTGTTTTTT
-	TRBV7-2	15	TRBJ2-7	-	CASLRRTDSSYEQYF	TGTGCCAGCTTACGGCGGACAGATAGCTCCTACGAGCAGTACTTC
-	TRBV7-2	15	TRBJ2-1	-	CASSLGGASYNEQFF	TGTGCCAGCAGCTTAGGCGGAGCCTCCTACAATGAGCAGTTCTTC
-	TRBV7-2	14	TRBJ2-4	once	CASSWNRAKNIQYF	TGTGCCAGCAGCTGGAACAGAGCCAAAAACATTCAGTACTTC
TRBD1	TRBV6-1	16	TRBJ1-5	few	CASSEGVTGGNQPQHF	TGTGCCAGCAGTGAAGGGGTGACAGGGGGCAATCAGCCCCAGCATTTT
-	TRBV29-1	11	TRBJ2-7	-	CSVLLTYEQYF	TGCAGCGTCCTCCTTACCTACGAGCAGTACTTC
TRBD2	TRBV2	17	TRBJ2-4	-	CASSEGTSGGAENIQYF	TGTGCCAGCAGTGAGGGGACTAGCGGGGGGGCGGAAAACATTCAGTACTTC
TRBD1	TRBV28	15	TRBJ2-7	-	CASSRPGQGSYEQYF	TGTGCCAGCAGTCGACCGGGACAGGGCTCCTACGAGCAGTACTTC
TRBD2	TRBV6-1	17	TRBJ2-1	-	CASNQAGATPGYNEQFF	TGTGCCAGCAATCAAGCGGGGGCCACCCCTGGCTACAATGAGCAGTTCTTC
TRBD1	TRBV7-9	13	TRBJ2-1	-	CASSLTGFNEQFF	TGTGCCAGCAGCCTGACAGGGTTCAATGAGCAGTTCTTC
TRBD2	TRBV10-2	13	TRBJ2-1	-	CASGTSGNNEQFF	TGCGCCAGCGGGACTAGCGGGAACAATGAGCAGTTCTTC
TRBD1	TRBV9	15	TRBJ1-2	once	CASSASGQGSDGYTF	TGTGCCAGCAGCGCCTCGGGACAGGGGAGTGATGGCTACACCTTC
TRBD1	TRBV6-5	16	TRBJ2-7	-	CASSYSETGFHYEQYF	TGTGCCAGCAGTTACTCGGAGACAGGGTTCCACTACGAGCAGTACTTC
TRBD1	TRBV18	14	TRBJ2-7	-	CASSLDRDGYEQYF	TGTGCCAGCTCGCTGGACAGGGATGGTTACGAGCAGTACTTC
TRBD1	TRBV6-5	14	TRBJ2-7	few	CASRRRTGGYEQYF	TGTGCCAGCAGGCGACGGACAGGGGGCTACGAGCAGTACTTC
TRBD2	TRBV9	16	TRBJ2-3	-	CASSVVAGGVTDTQYF	TGTGCCAGCAGCGTAGTAGCGGGAGGTGTCACAGATACGCAGTATTTT
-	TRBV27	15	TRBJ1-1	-	CASSLATGWNTEAFF	TGTGCCAGCAGTTTGGCTACAGGTTGGAACACTGAAGCTTTCTTT
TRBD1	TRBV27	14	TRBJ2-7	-	CASSHRDSILEQYF	TGTGCCAGCAGTCACCGGGACAGCATCCTCGAGCAGTACTTC
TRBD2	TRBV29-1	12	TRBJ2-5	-	CSVGSGSETQYF	TGCAGCGTCGGTAGCGGGAGTGAGACCCAGTACTTC
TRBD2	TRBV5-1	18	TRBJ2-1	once	CASSLLGLAGGGYNEQFF	TGCGCCAGCAGCCTACTGGGACTAGCGGGAGGAGGGTACAATGAGCAGTTCTTC
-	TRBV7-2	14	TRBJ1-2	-	CASRRPTAFYGYTF	TGTGCCAGCAGACGACCCACAGCCTTCTATGGCTACACCTTC
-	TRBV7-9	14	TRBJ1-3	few	CASSHKGLGNTIYF	TGTGCCAGCAGCCACAAGGGGCTTGGAAACACCATATATTTT
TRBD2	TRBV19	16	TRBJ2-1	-	CASRRTSGNRINEQFF	TGTGCCAGTAGACGGACTAGCGGGAATAGGATCAATGAGCAGTTCTTC
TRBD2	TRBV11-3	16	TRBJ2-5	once	CASSFGLAGDSETQYF	TGTGCCAGCAGCTTCGGCCTAGCGGGAGACTCAGAGACCCAGTACTTC
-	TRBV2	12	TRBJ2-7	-	CASSMTGVEQYF	TGTGCCAGCTCTATGACAGGAGTCGAGCAGTACTTC
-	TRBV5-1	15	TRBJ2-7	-	CASSLGLDGYYEQYF	TGCGCCAGCAGCTTGGGTCTAGATGGGTACTACGAGCAGTACTTC
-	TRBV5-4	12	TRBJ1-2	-	CASSLRGSAHTF	TGTGCCAGCAGCTTGAGGGGCAGCGCGCACACCTTC
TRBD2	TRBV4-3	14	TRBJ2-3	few	CASSQGLAADTQYF	TGCGCCAGCAGCCAAGGACTAGCTGCAGATACGCAGTATTTT
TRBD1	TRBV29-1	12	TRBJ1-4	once	CSVGTGDEKLFF	TGCAGCGTCGGGACAGGGGATGAAAAACTGTTTTTT
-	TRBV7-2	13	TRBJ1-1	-	CASSQDTSTEAFF	TGTGCCAGCAGCCAAGACACGAGCACTGAAGCTTTCTTT
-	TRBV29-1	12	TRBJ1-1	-	CSVTAMNTEAFF	TGCAGCGTGACAGCCATGAACACTGAAGCTTTCTTT
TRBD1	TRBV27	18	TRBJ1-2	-	CASSLNYRQGVPNYGYTF	TGTGCCAGCAGTTTAAACTACAGACAGGGGGTTCCTAACTATGGCTACACCTTC
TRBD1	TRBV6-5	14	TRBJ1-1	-	CASSYGQGDTEAFF	TGTGCCAGCAGTTACGGGCAGGGGGACACTGAAGCTTTCTTT
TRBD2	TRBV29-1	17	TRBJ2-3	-	CSVGRLAGGPSTDTQYF	TGCAGCGTTGGAAGACTAGCGGGAGGCCCGAGCACAGATACGCAGTATTTT
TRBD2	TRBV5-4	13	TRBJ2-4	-	CASSFGLAVYQYF	TGTGCCAGCAGCTTTGGACTAGCGGTATATCAGTACTTC
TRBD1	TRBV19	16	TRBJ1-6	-	CASSALDRGRNSPLHF	TGTGCCAGTAGTGCTCTAGACAGGGGCCGAAATTCACCCCTCCACTTT
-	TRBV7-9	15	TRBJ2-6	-	CASSRGRSGANVLTF	TGTGCCAGCAGCCGAGGGCGCTCTGGGGCCAACGTCCTGACTTTC
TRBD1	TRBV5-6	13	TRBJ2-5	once	CASSRTGGETQYF	TGTGCCAGCAGCAGGACAGGGGGGGAGACCCAGTACTTC
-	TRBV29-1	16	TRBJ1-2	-	CSVDFSKGFSNYGYTF	TGCAGCGTTGATTTTTCCAAGGGGTTTTCTAACTATGGCTACACCTTC
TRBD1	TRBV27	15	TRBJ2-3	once	CATSRWDRVQDTQYF	TGTGCCACCTCCCGTTGGGACAGGGTGCAAGATACGCAGTATTTT
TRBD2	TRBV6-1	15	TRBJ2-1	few	CASSESGAPYNEQFF	TGTGCCAGCAGTGAAAGCGGGGCACCCTACAATGAGCAGTTCTTC
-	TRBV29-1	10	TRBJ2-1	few	CSGSGNEQFF	TGCAGCGGGAGTGGCAATGAGCAGTTCTTC
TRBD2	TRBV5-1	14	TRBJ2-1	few	CASSGSGGYNEQFF	TGCGCCAGCAGCGGGAGCGGGGGTTACAATGAGCAGTTCTTC
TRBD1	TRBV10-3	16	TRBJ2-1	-	CAISEPGTGTNNEQFF	TGTGCCATCAGTGAGCCTGGGACAGGAACTAACAATGAGCAGTTCTTC
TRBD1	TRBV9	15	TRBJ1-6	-	CASSGGTAENSPLHF	TGTGCCAGCAGTGGGGGGACAGCCGAAAATTCACCCCTCCACTTT
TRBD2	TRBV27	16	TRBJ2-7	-	CASRHEGLAVSYEQYF	TGTGCCAGCAGACACGAGGGACTAGCGGTATCCTACGAGCAGTACTTC
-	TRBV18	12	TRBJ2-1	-	CASSQDSDEQFF	TGTGCCAGCTCACAAGATAGCGATGAGCAGTTCTTC